The clone carrying this TCR beta chain was counted only a few times. The data originate from a study of early T cells in non-severe SARS-CoV-2 infection. The TCR library protocol attached unique molecular identifiers to the individual cDNA molecules. TCRdb recomputed calls from the 5' RACE reads with MiXCR, one row per CDR3 protein. The table includes roughly 20,000 distinct CDR3 sequences, about 4.8% detected once. The CDR3 is 17 amino acids. The germline CDR1 and CDR2 sequences are LGHNA and YNFKEQ. J lost 10 bases, V lost 0 bases, and 10 bases had no gene match. Sequenced: whole blood. The receptor was isolated from an adult who was a healthcare worker with PCR-confirmed SARS-CoV-2 infection or an uninfected control (not recorded which). The V and J genes are TRBV4-2 and TRBJ2-1; TRBD2 agrees at 12 bases. CDR3 nucleotide sequence: TGTGCCAGCAGCCAAGATTCCCCTAGCGGGAGGGCCTGGGAGCAGTTCTTC. It is translated as CASSQDSPSGRAWEQFF.